This T cell receptor (beta chain) appears in the sequencing data of a study of cytomegalovirus exposure and HLA in healthy donors. Each donor was healthy, and each was a bone marrow donor. In the PCR, 60 Vbeta and 13 Jbeta primers were used. Clones were sequenced by immunoSEQ multiplex PCR, and TCRdb holds only the in-frame ones, with some missing. Of around 190,000 clones in the sample, roughly four fifths were seen once. This clone was recorded a few times. Its specificity is not known. Germline and junction disagree at one end, which may indicate a read error. Whole-study results and caveats: Later analysis suggested links between common viral pathogens and several top significant clusters. There were 160 or so TCR beta chains listed as cytomegalovirus-associated. Analysis was carried out at a later point, and it linked a missense DCLRE1C variant to TCR beta V- and J-gene trimming.

The TCR was taken from a man aged 25-45 years in good health and CMV-seronegative. Sequencing was performed on PBMCs.

The CDR3 region has the DNA TGTGCCAGCAGTGAGATCTATCGCTACACCTTC. It is translated as CASSEIYRYTF. This sequence joins TRBV25-1 and TRBJ1-2; D gene ambiguous. CDR1 is MGHDK and CDR2 is SYGVNS in the germline V gene. The CDR3 spans 11 residues.